Listed below are T cell receptor beta chains from one sample, sequenced in a study of CD4+ T cells in melanoma. Assay used: immunoSEQ multiplex PCR; TCRdb lists only in-frame clones, some missing. The repertoire includes more than 15,000 clones, more than 65% of them detected once, and 5.4% sits in the top ten. Sequences were obtained from cells from a culture (not recorded whether cultured in vitro). The receptors stem from a human donor with melanoma. Each CDR3 is given with its conserved first and last residue. A D gene is named only where the DNA matches it firmly. Size is stated for part of the rows, as once, few or many counts, or as a class when the clone is expanded.

TRBJ1-1	.	16	TRBV11-2	.	CASSLEFGKMNTEAFF	TGTGCCAGCAGCTTAGAGTTTGGGAAAATGAACACTGAAGCTTTCTTT
TRBJ1-2	.	14	TRBV11-2	.	CASSLENWSYGYTF	TGTGCCAGCAGCTTAGAAAACTGGAGCTATGGCTACACCTTC
TRBJ2-7	.	14	TRBV27	.	CASSFQRTDYEQYF	TGTGCCAGCAGTTTCCAGCGGACAGACTACGAGCAGTACTTC
TRBJ1-6	.	15	TRBV11-2	TRBD1	CASSPLTGQTFSLHF	TGTGCCAGCAGCCCTTTGACAGGGCAGACCTTTTCCCTCCACTTT
TRBJ1-3	.	14	TRBV2	.	CASRPRVSGNTIYF	TGTGCCAGCAGGCCCAGGGTTTCTGGAAACACCATATATTTT
TRBJ2-5	once	16	TRBV7-2	TRBD2	CASSPTGTRIGETQYF	TGTGCCAGCAGCCCAACCGGGACTAGGATTGGAGAGACCCAGTACTTC
TRBJ2-2	.	15	TRBV9	.	CASSPLGRPTGELFF	TGTGCCAGCAGCCCCCTGGGCAGACCGACCGGGGAGCTGTTTTTT
TRBJ2-7	.	14	TRBV12-5	TRBD1	CASGLGTGAYEQYF	TGTGCTAGTGGTTTGGGGACAGGAGCCTACGAGCAGTACTTC
TRBJ2-2	.	15	TRBV11-2	TRBD1	CASSFQGVFAGELFF	TGTGCCAGCAGCTTTCAGGGGGTATTCGCCGGGGAGCTGTTTTTT
TRBJ2-7	few	16	TRBV6-1	.	CASSEALSGGSYEQYF	TGTGCCAGCAGTGAAGCGCTTTCGGGCGGATCCTACGAGCAGTACTTC
TRBJ2-5	.	16	TRBV6-6	TRBD2	CASSYSTSGDPKTQYF	TGTGCCAGCAGTTACTCGACTAGCGGGGATCCCAAGACCCAGTACTTC
TRBJ1-1	.	12	TRBV28	.	CASSFWQAEAFF	TGTGCCAGCAGTTTCTGGCAGGCCGAAGCTTTCTTT
TRBJ1-3	.	13	TRBV5-1	.	CASRQGDGNTIYF	TGCGCCAGCAGGCAGGGAGACGGAAACACCATATATTTT
TRBJ1-4	.	14	TRBV30	.	CAWSAGWANEKLFF	TGTGCCTGGAGTGCAGGGTGGGCTAATGAAAAACTGTTTTTT
TRBJ2-3	.	13	TRBV7-3	.	CASSLTFSDTQYF	TGTGCCAGCAGCTTAACGTTCTCAGATACGCAGTATTTT
TRBJ2-3	.	17	TRBV4-1	TRBD2	CASSQGGAGGGTDTQYF	TGCGCCAGCAGCCAAGGGGGAGCGGGGGGCGGCACAGATACGCAGTATTTT
TRBJ2-7	few	15	TRBV15	TRBD1	CATSRGQGAAYEQYF	TGTGCCACCAGCAGAGGACAGGGGGCAGCCTACGAGCAGTACTTC
TRBJ1-6	.	14	TRBV7-2	TRBD1	CASSFRTGVSPLHF	TGTGCCAGCAGCTTCCGGACAGGGGTTTCACCCCTCCACTTT
TRBJ2-2	.	16	TRBV2	TRBD1	CASSYRDRGGTGELFF	TGTGCCAGCAGCTACCGGGACAGGGGTGGCACCGGGGAGCTGTTTTTT
TRBJ2-3	.	15	TRBV4-1	TRBD2	CASSLSGGVMDTQYF	TGCGCCAGCAGCCTGAGCGGGGGGGTTATGGATACGCAGTATTTT
TRBJ2-2	.	16	TRBV5-6	.	CASSLRGADLVGELFF	TGTGCCAGCAGCTTGCGGGGCGCCGATTTGGTTGGGGAGCTGTTTTTT
TRBJ1-2	.	14	TRBV5-6	.	CASSLSRYSGGYTF	TGTGCCAGCAGCTTGAGTCGGTACTCTGGAGGCTACACCTTC
TRBJ2-1	.	15	TRBV6-5	TRBD1	CASRSGTGTYNEQFF	TGTGCCAGCAGGTCCGGGACAGGGACCTACAATGAGCAGTTCTTC
TRBJ1-1	.	18	TRBV10-1	.	CASSPGTFKGRINTEAFF	TGCGCCAGCAGTCCCGGGACATTCAAGGGGAGAATCAACACTGAAGCTTTCTTT
TRBJ1-1	.	13	TRBV5-1	.	CASSLAGSTEAFF	TGCGCCAGCAGCTTGGCGGGGAGCACTGAAGCTTTCTTT
TRBJ1-6	.	14	TRBV5-5	.	CASSFPPPRSPLHF	TGTGCCAGCAGCTTCCCACCGCCCCGGTCACCCCTCCACTTT
TRBJ1-5	.	13	TRBV30	.	CAWSENSNQPQHF	TGTGCCTGGAGTGAAAATAGCAATCAGCCCCAGCATTTT
TRBJ1-2	.	14	TRBV14	.	CASSKGQGTGGYTF	TGTGCCAGCAGTAAGGGTCAGGGGACGGGCGGCTACACCTTC
TRBJ2-6	.	19	TRBV4-1	.	CASSQVPIPPFSGANVLTF	TGCGCCAGCAGCCAAGTCCCCATTCCTCCCTTCTCTGGGGCCAACGTCCTGACTTTC
TRBJ2-7	.	11	TRBV7-9	.	CASSLEGKQYF	TGTGCCAGCAGCTTAGAGGGGAAGCAGTACTTC
TRBJ2-7	.	16	TRBV7-9	.	CASSSPSFGGAYEQYF	TGTGCCAGCAGCTCCCCCAGCTTCGGGGGCGCCTACGAGCAGTACTTC
TRBJ2-3	.	15	TRBV14	.	CASSHHPPGVDTQYF	TGTGCCAGCAGCCATCACCCTCCTGGGGTAGATACGCAGTATTTT
TRBJ2-1	.	13	TRBV7-6	.	CASSLIEFGEQFF	TGTGCCAGCAGCTTAATTGAATTTGGCGAGCAGTTCTTC
TRBJ1-1	once	18	TRBV23-1	.	CASSQSINVGRRNTEAFF	TGCGCCAGCAGTCAATCAATAAACGTCGGACGGAGGAACACTGAAGCTTTCTTT
TRBJ1-1	once	17	TRBV5-1	.	CASSWTPGDSGASGAFF	TGCGCCAGCAGCTGGACCCCAGGGGACTCTGGGGCTTCGGGAGCTTTCTTT
TRBJ2-7	.	15	TRBV2	.	CASSLGQFPGDEQYF	TGTGCCAGCAGCCTCGGACAGTTCCCCGGGGACGAGCAGTACTTC
TRBJ2-2	.	13	TRBV14	.	CASSPRVTGELFF	TGTGCCAGCAGCCCCAGGGTCACCGGGGAGCTGTTTTTT
TRBJ2-1	.	15	TRBV7-9	TRBD1	CASSRTGGPYNEQFF	TGTGCCAGCAGCCGTACAGGGGGCCCCTACAATGAGCAGTTCTTC
TRBJ2-1	.	16	TRBV7-9	.	CASSPRRTHSYNEQFF	TGTGCCAGCAGCCCAAGGAGGACCCACTCGTACAATGAGCAGTTCTTC
TRBJ2-7	.	12	TRBV5-1	.	CASTATGYEQYF	TGCGCCAGCACAGCGACGGGCTACGAGCAGTACTTC
TRBJ2-5	.	18	TRBV28	TRBD2	CASSRPRLAGGLQETQYF	TGTGCCAGCAGTCGCCCCCGACTAGCGGGGGGGCTTCAAGAAACCCAGTACTTC
TRBJ1-2	.	14	TRBV5-1	.	CASSLIGQADGYTF	TGCGCCAGCAGCTTGATTGGCCAGGCGGATGGCTACACCTTC
TRBJ2-3	.	13	TRBV5-4	.	CASSLNSPDTQYF	TGTGCCAGCAGCTTGAACAGCCCGGATACGCAGTATTTT
TRBJ2-1	.	14	TRBV11-2	.	CASSFPGLGDEQFF	TGTGCCAGCAGCTTTCCAGGGCTCGGCGATGAGCAGTTCTTC